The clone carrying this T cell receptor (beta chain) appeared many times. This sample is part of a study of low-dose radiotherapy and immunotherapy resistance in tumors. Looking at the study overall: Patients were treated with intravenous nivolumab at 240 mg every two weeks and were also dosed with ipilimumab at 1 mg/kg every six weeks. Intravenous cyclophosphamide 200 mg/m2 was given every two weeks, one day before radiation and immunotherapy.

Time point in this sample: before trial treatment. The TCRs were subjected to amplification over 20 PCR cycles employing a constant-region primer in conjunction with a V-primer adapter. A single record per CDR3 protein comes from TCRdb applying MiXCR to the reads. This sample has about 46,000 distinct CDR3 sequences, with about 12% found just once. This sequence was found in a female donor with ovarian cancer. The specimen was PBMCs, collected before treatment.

For the CDR3, the DNA is TGTGCCAGCAGTGGAGACAGGGGCAATCAGCCCCAGCATTTT. It is translated as CASSGDRGNQPQHF. This rearrangement joins TRBV2 to TRBJ1-5, with 7 bases identical to TRBD1. In germline, CDR1 is SNHLY, CDR2 FYNNEI. J lost 2 bases, V lost 4 bases, and 2 bases had no gene match. The CDR3 sequence is 14 residues long.